Each of the 21 T cell receptor beta chains below was sequenced from the same sample in a study of CD8 T cells in ankylosing spondylitis. MiXCR, applied by TCRdb to the 5' RACE reads, yields one record per CDR3 protein. Here the sample spans about 240,000 distinct CDR3 sequences, approximately 9% being singletons. The source material was blood, either unsorted or a sorted T cell fraction (not recorded which). The receptors stem from a male donor with ankylosing spondylitis or in good health (not recorded which).

This clonotype occurred many times. The CDR3, as DNA: TGCAGTGCTTACTTACTAGCGGGAGGAGCCGCGGAGCAGTTCTTC. Its translation: CSAYLLAGGAAEQFF. This chain uses TRBV20-1 with TRBJ2-1; 12 bases fit TRBD2. With 5 bases clipped from V and 10 bases from J, the junction kept 12 bases outside the gene matches. This CDR3 spans 15 amino acids. Germline-derived CDR1 and CDR2 are DFQATT and SNEGSKA (reference sequence).

The sample holds many counts of this clonotype. One end of the junction varies from germline; a read error may be responsible. The CDR3 DNA reads as TGCAGTGCTAGAGGCTCCAGTGGTTACGTGCAGTACTTC. Translated, it gives CSARGSSGYVQYF. The rearrangement joins TRBV20-1 to TRBJ2-7; no firm D call. The CDR3 contains 13 residues. CDR1 DFQATT and CDR2 SNEGSKA come from the germline V gene (reference sequence).

This clonotype was found once. The genes are TRBV7-2 and TRBJ2-1, with D uncertain. CDR1 is SGHTA and CDR2 is FQGNSA in the germline V gene. CDR3 length equals 13 residues. V lost 8 bases and J lost 0, with 8 bases in between. The CDR3 spells CASGPGSYNEQFF. The CDR3 DNA is TGTGCCAGCGGGCCTGGCTCCTACAATGAGCAGTTCTTC. Together with reference TRBV7-2 and TRBJ2-1, the CDR3 gives the full variable domain: GAGVSQSPSNKVTEKGKDVELRCDPISGHTALYWYRQSLGQGLEFLIYFQGNSAPDKSGLPSDRFSAERTGGSVSTLTIQRTQQEDSAVYLCASGPGSYNEQFFGPGTRLTVL.

This clonotype has ten or more counts. This chain links TRBV29-1 with TRBJ2-4; D uncertain. V dropped 4 bases and J dropped 6 bases, with 13 bases sitting between them. The CDR3 contains 13 residues. The germline CDR1 and CDR2 sequences are SQVTM and ANQGSEA. DNA for the CDR3: TGCAGCGTTGCGGTTGGGGTCGGAAACATTCAGTACTTC. It is translated as CSVAVGVGNIQYF.

The table lists this clonotype with many counts. The J gene is TRBJ1-1, the V gene TRBV12-3 or TRBV12-4; D not certain. The CDR3 covers 12 residues. Trimming stripped 6 bases from V and 0 bases from J, with 5 bases between. The CDR3 spells CASSEVNTEAFF. The CDR3 DNA reads TGTGCCAGCAGCGAGGTGAACACTGAAGCTTTCTTT.

This clonotype appeared many times. The V call is TRBV19, the J call TRBJ1-1, with 8 bases matching TRBD1. The germline V gene encodes CDR1 LNHDA and CDR2 SQIVND (reference sequence). The CDR3 runs to 14 residues. The trim removed 11 bases at V and 1 base at J, leaving 9 bases unmatched. CDR3 protein: CAAYDRGSNTEAFF. Here the CDR3 DNA reads TGTGCCGCATATGACAGGGGTTCGAACACTGAAGCTTTCTTT.

The genes are TRBV30 and TRBJ1-1; D possibly corresponds to TRBD1 (5 bases). The CDR3 is 14 amino acids. The V and J ends lost 8 bases and 2 bases respectively, with 18 bases between them. Germline values: CDR1 GTSNPN, CDR2 SVGIG (reference sequence). The CDR3 is CAIGPGAINTEAFF. The CDR3 coding sequence is TGTGCCATCGGCCCTGGGGCAATCAACACTGAAGCTTTCTTT.

This clonotype has ten or more counts. The rearrangement uses TRBV5-1 and TRBJ2-5; D might be TRBD2 (7 bases). CDR1 SGHRS and CDR2 YFSETQ come from the germline V gene. The CDR3 spans 16 residues. Trimming shortened V by 5 bases and J by 5 bases, and 22 bases separated the two germline ends. The CDR3: CASRMGNGGPRETQYF. The CDR3 DNA sequence: TGCGCCAGCAGGATGGGGAACGGGGGGCCCCGTGAGACCCAGTACTTC.

Concerning this clonotype: A much larger clone differs from this one at a single base, so this may be a read error. This chain's CDR3 is CASSYSGSDQPQHF. DNA of the CDR3: TGTGCCAGCAGTTACTCTGGCAGCGATCAGCCCCAGCATTTT. The V and J genes are TRBV6-2 or TRBV6-3 and TRBJ1-5; D is unclear. Germline CDR1 is MNHEY and CDR2 is SVGEGT. This CDR3 spans 14 amino acids. The V gene lost 0 bases and the J gene lost 5 bases, with 8 bases spanning the gap.

This clonotype was counted a single time. The CDR3 end shows no conserved phenylalanine or tryptophan, and so a read error is likely. No DNA is shown, since the ends of the CDR3 on it are uncertain; the CDR3 is the one TCRdb lists. V and J are TRBV19 and TRBJ2-7; the D segment call TRBD1 is taken from the table without a DNA check. Germline values: CDR1 LNHDA, CDR2 SQIVND (reference sequence). The CDR3 is 10 residues long, ends included. The CDR3 loop is CASSPRQGIS.

This clonotype was counted ten times or more. This chain connects TRBV7-2 to TRBJ1-5, with D perhaps matching TRBD1 (5 bases). V was trimmed by 5 bases and J by 4 bases, leaving 12 bases between them. The CDR3 is made up of 14 amino acids. Germline assignment: CDR1 SGHTA and CDR2 FQGNSA. CDR3 nucleotides: TGTGCCAGCAGCCCTCTCAGGGCAAATCAGCCCCAGCATTTT. Protein: CASSPLRANQPQHF.

This clonotype occurred many times. The V and J genes are TRBV28 and TRBJ2-5; D remains ambiguous. CDR1 MDHEN and CDR2 SYDVKM come from the germline V gene. The germline V and J ends were trimmed by 3 bases and 4 bases, with 9 bases remaining between them. The length of the CDR3 is 13 residues. The CDR3 here is CASSFGVAETQYF. The CDR3 DNA reads as TGTGCCAGCAGTTTTGGGGTAGCAGAGACCCAGTACTTC.

This clonotype has at least ten counts. The V and J genes are TRBV30 and TRBJ1-2; D is unresolved. The CDR3 runs 14 residues. The V and J ends lost 0 bases and 3 bases respectively, with 11 bases between them. Per the germline V gene, CDR1 is GTSNPN and CDR2 is SVGIG (reference sequence). The CDR3 nucleotides are TGTGCCTGGAGTGTATCTTCCAGCGACTATGGCTACACCTTC. This codes for CAWSVSSSDYGYTF.

The table lists this clonotype with many counts. CDR3: CASREGGITEAFF. As DNA, the CDR3 is TGTGCCAGTAGAGAAGGGGGCATAACTGAAGCTTTCTTT. The chain employs TRBV19 and TRBJ1-1; TRBD1 matches 7 bases. The CDR3 sequence is 13 residues long. V lost 6 bases, J lost 5 bases, and 6 bases stayed unmatched. Germline V gene sequence: CDR1 LNHDA, CDR2 SQIVND (reference sequence).

This clonotype was recorded at least ten times. J is TRBJ2-1 and V is TRBV20-1, with 8 bases that match TRBD2. CDR3 length equals 15 residues. Germline assignment: CDR1 DFQATT and CDR2 SNEGSKA (reference sequence). Unmatched junction bases numbered 9, after V lost 1 base and J lost 7 bases. CDR3 amino acids: CSARVILADSNEQFF. The CDR3 DNA reads TGCAGTGCTAGAGTTATACTAGCGGACTCTAATGAGCAGTTCTTC.

In this sample, this clonotype turned up many times. The J gene is TRBJ1-2, the V gene TRBV2; D gene uncertain. V dropped 2 bases and J dropped 8 bases, with 9 bases sitting between them. Germline assignment: CDR1 SNHLY and CDR2 FYNNEI. The CDR3 contains 12 residues. CDR3 in amino acids: CASSESSRGYTF. CDR3 nucleotides: TGTGCCAGCAGTGAAAGCTCGAGAGGCTACACCTTC.

This clonotype was seen repeatedly, ten times or more. The chain links TRBV6-1 to TRBJ1-3; 7 nucleotides match TRBD1. The J segment lost 2 bases and the V segment lost 8 bases, leaving 6 bases of the junction unmatched. CDR3 length: 14 residues. The germline V gene encodes CDR1 MNHNS and CDR2 SASEGT. CDR3 amino acids: CASHKQGTGNTIYF. CDR3 DNA sequence: TGTGCCAGCCACAAACAGGGGACTGGAAACACCATATATTTT.

The chain links TRBV5-6 to TRBJ2-6, with D hard to call. CDR1 and CDR2 (germline): SGHDT, YYEEEE. CDR3 length: 14 residues. Deletions cut 4 bases from V and 2 bases from J, with 7 bases between. Written as DNA, the CDR3 is TGTGCCAGCAGCATCTCCCCTGGGGCCAACGTCCTGACTTTC. Encoded protein: CASSISPGANVLTF. Supplemented by reference TRBV5-6 and TRBJ2-6, the full variable domain reads DAGVTQSPTHLIKTRGQQVTLRCSPKSGHDTVSWYQQALGQGPQFIFQYYEEEERQRGNFPDRFSGHQFPNYSSELNVNALLLGDSALYLCASSISPGANVLTFGAGSRLTVL.

This clonotype was seen a handful of times. V and J are TRBV30 and TRBJ2-3; 10 bases are shared with TRBD1. Germline loops: CDR1 GTSNPN, CDR2 SVGIG (reference sequence). This CDR3 has 15 residues. J gave up 3 bases and V 4 bases, and 7 bases lay outside the gene matches. The CDR3 region is CAWTPGQGRTDTQYF. The DNA for the CDR3 is TGTGCCTGGACTCCGGGACAGGGGAGGACAGATACGCAGTATTTT. Together with reference TRBV30 and TRBJ2-3, the CDR3 gives the full variable domain: SQTIHQWPATLVQPVGSPLSLECTVEGTSNPNLYWYRQAAGRGLQLLFYSVGIGQISSEVPQNLSASRPQDRQFILSSKKLLLSDSGFYLCAWTPGQGRTDTQYFGPGTRLTVL.

A few counts support this clonotype. The V gene is TRBV6-2 or TRBV6-3, the J gene TRBJ2-7; D might be TRBD2 (5 bases). CDR1 is MNHEY, CDR2 SVGEGT, per germline. The CDR3 spans 13 residues. Between the trimmed V and J ends, which lost 1 base and 3 bases, there was a span of 7 bases. The CDR3 loop is CASSYLGVYEQYF. Written as DNA, the CDR3 is TGTGCCAGCAGTTACTTGGGAGTCTACGAGCAGTACTTC.

This clonotype was seen more than once but under ten times. This rearrangement joins TRBV6-2 or TRBV6-3 to TRBJ2-1; 9 nucleotides align to TRBD2. The CDR3 has 15 amino acids. Unmatched junction bases numbered 11, after V lost 6 bases and J lost 8 bases. Germline CDR1 and CDR2: MNHEY and SVGEGT. CDR3 sequence: CASSRGLAHSYEQFF. CDR3 DNA sequence: TGTGCCAGCAGCCGGGGACTAGCTCATTCGTATGAGCAGTTCTTC.